The clone carrying this T cell receptor beta chain has more than one count but fewer than ten. Original data processing: The study built a papillary thyroid cancer distant-metastasis classifier from CDR3 differences across clinicopathological groups. TCRdb re-called the PCR reads through MiXCR. The V and J calls follow TCRdb's processing rather than the paper's. The sample carries roughly 5,200 clones, less than 35% recorded once. All patients were untreated before thyroid surgery. The data are from a study of metastatic and nonmetastatic thyroid tumors. The CDR3 has 14 amino acids. V was pared by 4 bases and J by 4 bases, with 13 bases between. Per germline, CDR1 SEHNR and CDR2 FQNEAQ (reference sequence).

The TCR comes from a female donor with papillary thyroid cancer or a benign thyroid nodule (not recorded which). Some clones in this sample may be carry-over from other donors' samples. Sequencing input: adjacent normal tissue. The chain is built from TRBV7-9 and TRBJ1-2; D perhaps matches TRBD1 (6 bases). The CDR3 sequence is CASSYNPDSYGYTF. For the CDR3, the DNA is TGTGCCAGCAGCTACAACCCGGACAGCTATGGCTACACCTTC.